One and the same sample provided the 26 T cell receptor beta chains below, sequenced in a study of cytotoxic CD8 clonotypes in ibrutinib-treated CLL. TCRdb's copy holds only in-frame clones and misses some; the assay was immunoSEQ multiplex PCR. The sample has about 40,000 clones, 65% to 70% seen once. The sequencing used PBMCs, collected at disease progression, from a patient treated with ibrutinib. The source is a human donor with chronic lymphocytic leukemia.

The chain links TRBV7-3 to TRBJ2-1, with TRBD2 matching over 9 bases. V shed 5 bases, J shed 5 bases, and the junction held 10 bases outside the gene matches. Germline CDR1 reads SGHTA; CDR2 reads FQGTGA. The CDR3 is 16 amino acids. The CDR3 sequence is CASSRNSGSGHNEQFF. The CDR3, as DNA: TGTGCCAGCAGCCGCAATAGCGGGAGTGGCCACAATGAGCAGTTCTTC.

The chain employs TRBV6-5 and TRBJ2-3; D ambiguous. Germline CDR1 is MNHEY and CDR2 is SVGAGI. V was trimmed by 2 bases and J by 0 bases, leaving 9 bases between them. The CDR3 length is 15 residues. CDR3 amino acids: CASSYSPASTDTQYF. The CDR3 region has the DNA TGTGCCAGCAGTTACAGCCCGGCTAGCACAGATACGCAGTATTTT.

The chain uses TRBV28 and TRBJ2-7; D may be TRBD1 or TRBD2 (5 bases each). Germline CDR1 and CDR2: MDHEN and SYDVKM. CDR3 length: 14 amino acids. V was clipped by 4 bases and J by 1 base, with 11 bases between them. CDR3 loop: CASSSRDQSYEQYF. In nucleotides, the CDR3 is TGTGCCAGCAGTTCTAGGGACCAATCCTACGAGCAGTACTTC.

This chain connects TRBV5-1 to TRBJ2-7, with 10 bases matching TRBD2. The germline V gene encodes CDR1 SGHRS and CDR2 YFSETQ. V shed 0 bases, J shed 6 bases, and the junction held 12 bases outside the gene matches. The CDR3 is 17 residues long. The DNA for the CDR3 is TGCGCCAGCAGCTTGGCCGAGGGAGCGGGAGGGAAACGCGAGCAGTACTTC. This gives the protein CASSLAEGAGGKREQYF.

The chain combines TRBV6-1 with TRBJ1-4; 7 bases agree with TRBD1. V was pared by 1 base and J by 0 bases, with 8 bases of the junction left unmatched. This CDR3 has 18 residues. The germline V gene has CDR1 MNHNS and CDR2 SASEGT. The CDR3 loop is CASSEDRQGPATNEKLFF. The CDR3 bases are TGTGCCAGCAGTGAAGATCGACAGGGCCCTGCAACTAATGAAAAACTGTTTTTT.

This clone was seen a handful of times. V and J are TRBV19 and TRBJ1-3; 7 bases match TRBD1. Germline CDR1 reads LNHDA; CDR2 reads SQIVND (reference sequence). The CDR3 is 14 residues long. With V trimmed by 6 bases and J by 4 bases, 6 bases remained unmatched. The CDR3 DNA reads as TGTGCCAGTAGCGGACAGGTTGGAGGAAACACCATATATTTT. Residues: CASSGQVGGNTIYF. The whole variable domain, filled in from reference TRBV19 and TRBJ1-3, reads DGGITQSPKYLFRKEGQNVTLSCEQNLNHDAMYWYRQDPGQGLRLIYYSQIVNDFQKGDIAEGYSVSREKKESFPLTVTSAQKNPTAFYLCASSGQVGGNTIYFGEGSWLTVV.

The chain is built from TRBV5-1 and TRBJ1-2; 7 positions match TRBD1. V trimming: 3 bases; J trimming: 2 bases; junction bases outside the gene matches: 4. The CDR3 runs 14 residues. Germline V lookup: CDR1 SGHRS, CDR2 YFSETQ. The CDR3 protein is CASSSRTGNYGYTF. In DNA form, the CDR3 reads TGCGCCAGCAGCTCCCGGACAGGAAACTATGGCTACACCTTC.

The rearrangement joins TRBV5-4 to TRBJ1-2; the D gene is possibly TRBD1 (6 bases). Germline V gene data show CDR1 as SGHNT and CDR2 as YYREEE (reference sequence). V was shortened by 0 bases and J by 4 bases, with 10 bases between the two germline ends. The CDR3 loop spans 14 amino acids. CDR3 coding DNA: TGTGCCAGCAGCTTGGATCGGGGGCTCTATGGCTACACCTTC. This gives the protein CASSLDRGLYGYTF.

This clone was counted a single time. This rearrangement joins TRBV7-2 to TRBJ2-7; D is perhaps TRBD1 or TRBD2 (5 bases each). Per the germline V gene, CDR1 is SGHTA and CDR2 is FQGNSA. This CDR3 is built from 14 residues. Between the trimmed V and J ends, which lost 4 bases and 0 bases, there was a span of 10 bases. In DNA, the CDR3 is TGTGCCAGCAGCTCGGGACCAACCTCCTACGAGCAGTACTTC. This gives the protein CASSSGPTSYEQYF.

The V call is TRBV7-8, the J call TRBJ1-4; 9 positions agree with TRBD1. Germline CDR1 is SGHVS and CDR2 is FQNEAQ. The CDR3 runs to 15 residues. V shed 5 bases and J 5 bases; nucleotides not matched to a gene: 6. CDR3 sequence (DNA): TGTGCCAGCAGCACCCGGACAGGGGTGAATGAAAAACTGTTTTTT. Protein product: CASSTRTGVNEKLFF.

This sequence joins TRBV29-1 and TRBJ2-2, with 9 bases aligning to TRBD2. CDR1 and CDR2 (germline): SQVTM, ANQGSEA. This CDR3 region has 17 residues. The V and J ends lost 2 bases and 7 bases, in that order; junction bases with no gene match: 14. CDR3 DNA: TGCAGCGTTGAACTAGCGGGGTCTGAAGGGGTTATCGGGGAGCTGTTTTTT. Its protein is CSVELAGSEGVIGELFF.

V and J are TRBV5-1 and TRBJ2-1, with a possible D match to TRBD2 (5 bases). Per the germline V gene, CDR1 is SGHRS and CDR2 is YFSETQ. The V and J ends lost 0 bases and 6 bases respectively, with 13 bases between them. This CDR3 region has 15 residues. The CDR3 sequence is CASSLERVAINEQFF. The CDR3 nucleotides are TGCGCCAGCAGCTTGGAGAGGGTAGCGATCAATGAGCAGTTCTTC. Based on the CDR3 plus reference TRBV5-1 and TRBJ2-1, the full variable domain is KAGVTQTPRYLIKTRGQQVTLSCSPISGHRSVSWYQQTPGQGLQFLFEYFSETQRNKGNFPGRFSGRQFSNSRSEMNVSTLELGDSALYLCASSLERVAINEQFFGPGTRLTVL.

Sample share makes this clone medium-sized (0.01 to 0.1%). The chain links TRBV5-1 to TRBJ2-7, with TRBD1 matching over 7 bases. The germline V gene has CDR1 SGHRS and CDR2 YFSETQ. The V gene end was trimmed by 0 bases and the J gene end by 6 bases; junction bases not matched to a gene: 0. The CDR3 covers 12 residues. The CDR3 DNA reads as TGCGCCAGCAGCTTGGACAGGGGCGAGCAGTACTTC. This codes for CASSLDRGEQYF. Filled out from reference TRBV5-1 and TRBJ2-7, the complete variable domain reads KAGVTQTPRYLIKTRGQQVTLSCSPISGHRSVSWYQQTPGQGLQFLFEYFSETQRNKGNFPGRFSGRQFSNSRSEMNVSTLELGDSALYLCASSLDRGEQYFGPGTRLTVT.

The CDR3 sequence is CASSLSWGANVLTF. The CDR3 nucleotides are TGTGCCAGCAGCTTGTCGTGGGGGGCCAACGTCCTGACTTTC. This chain links TRBV5-4 with TRBJ2-6, with unresolved D. The CDR3 contains 14 residues. V was cut by 1 base and J by 4 bases, with 6 bases left in between. In germline, CDR1 is SGHNT, CDR2 YYREEE (reference sequence).

This rearrangement joins TRBV5-1 to TRBJ2-3, with 10 bases matching TRBD1. The V gene end was trimmed by 2 bases and the J gene end by 5 bases; junction bases not matched to a gene: 5. The CDR3 is 15 amino acids. Germline V gene sequence: CDR1 SGHRS, CDR2 YFSETQ. In nucleotides, the CDR3 is TGCGCCAGCAGCTTCCGGGACAGGGGCCTAGATACGCAGTATTTT. Its translation is CASSFRDRGLDTQYF.

The chain couples TRBV7-9 to TRBJ2-2; 11 nucleotides match TRBD2. From germline, CDR1 is SEHNR and CDR2 FQNEAQ (reference sequence). Losses at the gene ends were 6 bases for V and 2 bases for J; bases not matched to a gene: 11. The CDR3 has 18 residues. CDR3: CASRRGTSGELNTGELFF. The CDR3 coding sequence is TGTGCCAGCAGACGCGGGACTAGCGGAGAGCTTAACACCGGGGAGCTGTTTTTT.

This clone showed up just a few times. The V call is TRBV28, the J call TRBJ2-3; a weak D match, TRBD1 (5 bases). The CDR3 consists of 15 residues. Trimming left V 2 bases short and J 1 base short, with 10 bases between. The V gene's germline CDR1 is MDHEN and CDR2 SYDVKM. The CDR3 region is CASSLVEQGTDTQYF. CDR3 in DNA: TGTGCCAGCAGTTTAGTGGAACAGGGCACAGATACGCAGTATTTT.

V usage is TRBV7-6 and J usage is TRBJ2-7, with TRBD2 identical over 10 bases. The V and J ends lost 5 bases and 4 bases, in that order; junction bases with no gene match: 14. Looked up from germline, CDR1 is SGHVS and CDR2 is FNYEAQ. The CDR3 spans 17 residues. The CDR3 here is CASSIFIPGLASYEQYF. The CDR3 DNA sequence: TGTGCCAGCAGCATCTTCATCCCGGGACTAGCGAGTTACGAGCAGTACTTC.

This clone was seen only once. The rearrangement links TRBV27 to TRBJ2-3; 12 positions agree with TRBD2. CDR3 length: 19 amino acids. Germline CDR1 reads MNHEY; CDR2 reads SMNVEV (reference sequence). V trimming: 8 bases; J trimming: 0 bases; junction bases outside the gene matches: 15. The CDR3 protein is CASPTPLSGTSGSTDTQYF. The CDR3 DNA reads as TGTGCCAGCCCGACCCCACTATCCGGGACTAGCGGGAGCACAGATACGCAGTATTTT.

This clone was detected only once. This chain joins TRBV18 and TRBJ2-2, with D possibly being TRBD1 (6 bases). The germline V and J ends were trimmed by 2 bases and 5 bases, with 12 bases remaining between them. Per germline, CDR1 KGHSH and CDR2 LQKENI. The CDR3 consists of 15 residues. CDR3 sequence reads: CASSPRSGETGELFF. Here the CDR3 DNA reads TGTGCCAGCTCACCAAGGTCAGGGGAAACCGGGGAGCTGTTTTTT.

The CDR3: CASSPPQGYEQYF. The CDR3 nucleotides read TGTGCCAGCAGCCCACCCCAGGGCTACGAGCAGTACTTC. The chain joins TRBV7-8 to TRBJ2-7, with a tentative D call TRBD1 (5 bases). V lost 5 bases and J lost 3, with 11 bases in between. CDR1 is SGHVS and CDR2 is FQNEAQ in the germline V gene. CDR3 length equals 13 residues.

The V gene is TRBV6-5, the J gene TRBJ1-5; D remains unclear. The CDR3 has 12 amino acids. Germline loops: CDR1 MNHEY, CDR2 SVGAGI. Trimming cost V 7 bases and J 7 bases, with 11 bases left between them. The CDR3 DNA sequence: TGTGCCAGCAATAACCCCCGACAGCCCCAGCATTTT. This gives the protein CASNNPRQPQHF.

J is TRBJ2-7 and V is TRBV19, with 9 bases aligning to TRBD1. V shed 5 bases, J shed 2 bases, and the junction held 7 bases outside the gene matches. Germline V gene lookup returns CDR1 LNHDA and CDR2 SQIVND (reference sequence). This CDR3 is 15 amino acids long. CDR3 amino acids: CASSDRDRDTYEQYF. CDR3 DNA sequence: TGTGCCAGTAGTGACCGGGACAGGGACACCTACGAGCAGTACTTC.

The chain employs TRBV10-1 and TRBJ2-2; D unresolved. Germline V gives CDR1 WNHNN, CDR2 SYGVQD (reference sequence). The CDR3 loop spans 17 amino acids. Trimming removed 10 bases from V and 4 bases from J, with 25 bases in between. The CDR3 loop reads CAIREGRNDLSTGELFF. The CDR3 DNA sequence: TGCGCCATCAGAGAAGGTAGGAATGACCTAAGCACCGGGGAGCTGTTTTTT.

As DNA, the CDR3 is TGCGCCAGCAGCTTGGCTCTACAGGGGGCAGGAAACACCATATATTTT. Translated: CASSLALQGAGNTIYF. The rearrangement links TRBV5-1 to TRBJ1-3, with 9 nucleotides matching TRBD1. Germline V gives CDR1 SGHRS, CDR2 YFSETQ. CDR3 length: 16 amino acids. Losses at the gene ends were 0 bases for V and 4 bases for J; bases not matched to a gene: 5. Full variable domain (rest looked up from reference TRBV5-1 and TRBJ1-3): KAGVTQTPRYLIKTRGQQVTLSCSPISGHRSVSWYQQTPGQGLQFLFEYFSETQRNKGNFPGRFSGRQFSNSRSEMNVSTLELGDSALYLCASSLALQGAGNTIYFGEGSWLTVV.

This sequence joins TRBV19 and TRBJ1-1; D gene ambiguous. The CDR3 consists of 12 residues. CDR1 and CDR2 from the germline V gene are LNHDA and SQIVND (reference sequence). V lost 10 bases and J lost 10, with 19 bases in between. The CDR3 nucleotides are TGTGCCACTAAGGACGGCGGGTTGGGAGCTTTCTTT. Its translation is CATKDGGLGAFF.